Included here is one TCR beta chain sequence, with context. This record belongs to a study of CD8+CD57+ T cells in acquired aplastic anemia. The study profiled TCR beta VDJ and CDR3 using genomic DNA as template. TCRdb processed the reads anew with MiXCR; each CDR3 protein has one entry. The repertoire holds some 290,000 distinct CDR3 sequences, with around 60% as singletons. The CDR3 is made up of 13 amino acids. V was cut by 5 bases and J by 6 bases, with 11 bases left in between. Per the germline V gene, CDR1 is SGHVS and CDR2 is FQNEAQ. This sequence joins TRBV7-8 and TRBJ1-5; tentative D call: TRBD1 (5 bases). The sequence was obtained from a human donor with severe aplastic anemia or a healthy control (not recorded which). The sample comprised sorted CD4+, CD8+, or CD8+CD57+ T cells (not recorded which) from PBMCs. CDR3 amino acids: CASSRDLSQPQHF. In nucleotides, the CDR3 is TGTGCCAGCAGCCGGGACTTAAGTCAGCCCCAGCATTTT.